What follows are 20 T cell receptor beta chains derived from one specimen sequenced in a study of response to subunit inactivated influenza vaccine. TCRdb itself ran the RT-PCR reads through MiXCR, one entry per CDR3 protein. This sample yields roughly 790,000 distinct CDR3 sequences, of which 21% are seen a single time; 9.5% to 13% belongs to the top ten. Sequencing was performed on PBMCs from blood, taken roughly 5 days after vaccination. Every receptor here comes from a man between 50 and 59 years old who received an inactivated influenza vaccine.

This rearrangement joins TRBV12-3 or TRBV12-4 to TRBJ2-5; perhaps TRBD2 as D (6 bases). This CDR3 contains 13 residues. The V gene lost 6 bases and the J gene lost 7 bases, with 15 bases spanning the gap. The CDR3 sequence: CASSHSGPGTQYF. DNA of the CDR3: TGTGCCAGCAGCCATAGCGGCCCGGGGACCCAGTACTTC.

With respect to this clonotype: An end of the junction differs from the germline gene, which may be a read error. The chain recombines TRBV15 with TRBJ2-7; 8 positions agree with TRBD1. The CDR3 sequence is 14 residues long. Germline loops: CDR1 LNHNV, CDR2 YYDKDF (reference sequence). CDR3 loop: CATSGDRGPYEQYF. CDR3 bases: TGTGCCACCAGCGGAGACAGGGGTCCTTACGAGCAGTACTTC. Full variable domain (missing parts from reference TRBV15 and TRBJ2-7): DAMVIQNPRYQVTQFGKPVTLSCSQTLNHNVMYWYQQKSSQAPKLLFHYYDKDFNNEADTPDNFQSRRPNTSFCFLDIRSPGLGDTAMYLCATSGDRGPYEQYFGPGTRLTVT.

V is TRBV5-1 and J is TRBJ2-1; D is undetermined. The germline V and J ends were trimmed by 0 bases and 10 bases, with 11 bases remaining between them. The CDR3 loop spans 13 amino acids. The germline V gene has CDR1 SGHRS and CDR2 YFSETQ. The CDR3 here is CASSLAGTGEQFF. The DNA of the CDR3 is TGCGCCAGCAGCTTGGCCGGAACCGGCGAGCAGTTCTTC.

This sequence joins TRBV12-3 or TRBV12-4 and TRBJ2-2; 7 nucleotides align to TRBD2. J lost 4 bases, V lost 6 bases, and 5 bases had no gene match. The CDR3 has 14 amino acids. The CDR3 region has the DNA TGTGCCAGCAGACTCGGGGAGGGCACCGGGGAGCTGTTTTTT. It encodes CASRLGEGTGELFF.

This clonotype has just a few counts. J is TRBJ2-2 and V is TRBV7-2; D gene unclear. V lost 2 bases to trimming and J lost 7 bases, with 5 bases between them. Germline V lookup: CDR1 SGHTA, CDR2 FQGNSA. The CDR3 has 12 residues. Here the CDR3 DNA reads TGTGCCAGCAGCTTATATCTCGGGGAGCTGTTTTTT. Protein sequence: CASSLYLGELFF. Based on the CDR3 plus reference TRBV7-2 and TRBJ2-2, the full variable domain is GAGVSQSPSNKVTEKGKDVELRCDPISGHTALYWYRQSLGQGLEFLIYFQGNSAPDKSGLPSDRFSAERTGGSVSTLTIQRTQQEDSAVYLCASSLYLGELFFGEGSRLTVL.

In this sample, this clonotype turned up a few times. The rearrangement joins TRBV12-3 or TRBV12-4 to TRBJ1-1, with TRBD1 identical over 11 bases. This CDR3 is built from 14 residues. J gave up 4 bases and V 6 bases, and 4 bases lay outside the gene matches. The CDR3 spells CASRPGTGGTEAFF. The CDR3 DNA reads TGTGCCAGCAGACCCGGGACAGGGGGCACTGAAGCTTTCTTT.

This rearrangement joins TRBV7-9 to TRBJ2-7; 7 nucleotides line up with TRBD2. The trim removed 1 base at V and 1 base at J, leaving 7 bases unmatched. This CDR3 has 16 amino acids. Germline V gene data show CDR1 as SEHNR and CDR2 as FQNEAQ (reference sequence). The CDR3 here is CASSLEGRAGSYEQYF. CDR3 nucleotide sequence: TGTGCCAGCAGCTTAGAAGGGCGAGCGGGATCCTACGAGCAGTACTTC.

This clonotype has just a few counts. J is TRBJ1-3 and V is TRBV4-2, with D unclear. The CDR3 has 14 amino acids. The germline V and J ends were trimmed by 0 bases and 4 bases, with 7 bases remaining between them. Germline V gene sequence: CDR1 LGHNA, CDR2 YNFKEQ. CDR3 loop: CASSQDQSGNTIYF. CDR3 bases: TGTGCCAGCAGCCAAGATCAATCGGGAAACACCATATATTTT.

This chain uses TRBV27 with TRBJ1-5; weak D call: TRBD1 (5 bases). The V gene lost 6 bases and the J gene lost 4 bases, with 13 bases spanning the gap. The CDR3 has 14 residues. The germline V gene encodes CDR1 MNHEY and CDR2 SMNVEV (reference sequence). CDR3: CASSWGGANQPQHF. The CDR3 DNA sequence: TGTGCCAGCAGCTGGGGAGGGGCGAATCAGCCCCAGCATTTT.

The sample holds a few counts of this clonotype. CDR3 DNA: TGCAGTGCTCCCCGTGATTTTAATTCACCCCTCCACTTT. This encodes CSAPRDFNSPLHF. The gene calls are TRBV20-1 and TRBJ1-6; D is ambiguous. In germline, CDR1 is DFQATT, CDR2 SNEGSKA (reference sequence). This CDR3 has 13 amino acids. Trimming cost V 5 bases and J 6 bases, with 11 bases left between them.

The V and J genes are TRBV27 and TRBJ1-2; the D gene is possibly TRBD1 (5 bases). V was shortened by 7 bases and J by 4 bases, with 16 bases between the two germline ends. The CDR3 spans 14 residues. Germline CDR1 and CDR2: MNHEY and SMNVEV (reference sequence). CDR3 sequence reads: CASKLGEGSYGYTF. Here the CDR3 DNA reads TGTGCCAGCAAGTTAGGGGAAGGGAGCTATGGCTACACCTTC.

The V gene is TRBV7-2, the J gene TRBJ1-5; the D is unclear. The CDR3 totals 13 residues. The V end was cut by 5 bases, the J end by 5 bases, with 10 bases between. Germline values: CDR1 SGHTA, CDR2 FQGNSA. CDR3 nucleotide sequence: TGTGCCAGCAGCACAGTTGCTGATCAGCCCCAGCATTTT. Amino acids: CASSTVADQPQHF.

This chain connects TRBV6-1 to TRBJ1-4; D possibly corresponds to TRBD1 (6 bases). Germline V gives CDR1 MNHNS, CDR2 SASEGT. This CDR3 spans 16 amino acids. V gave up 3 bases and J gave up 4 bases, with 15 bases separating them. The chain's CDR3 is CASSDQWTARNEKLFF. CDR3 DNA sequence: TGTGCCAGCAGTGATCAGTGGACAGCCCGTAATGAAAAACTGTTTTTT.

As regards this clonotype: An end of the junction does not agree with germline; a read error may underlie this. The genes are TRBV2 and TRBJ2-3; tentative D call: TRBD1 (7 bases). Germline V gene lookup returns CDR1 SNHLY and CDR2 FYNNEI. The CDR3 loop spans 14 amino acids. This CDR3 reads CASSVRDSRDTQYF. CDR3 DNA: TGTGCCAGCAGTGTGCGGGACAGCAGAGATACGCAGTATTTT.

This clonotype came up a few times. The chain couples TRBV6-1 to TRBJ2-3, with D possibly matching TRBD2 (5 bases). The length of the CDR3 is 13 residues. The germline CDR1 and CDR2 sequences are MNHNS and SASEGT. The V and J ends lost 8 bases and 0 bases respectively, with 9 bases between them. CDR3 coding DNA: TGTGCCAGCCGGGATATTAGCACAGATACGCAGTATTTT. It yields the protein CASRDISTDTQYF.

The gene calls are TRBV3-1 and TRBJ2-7; 7 bases are shared with TRBD2. V shed 1 base, J shed 3 bases, and the junction held 6 bases outside the gene matches. This CDR3 is 15 amino acids long. Germline CDR1 LGHDT, CDR2 YNNKEL (reference sequence). CDR3 bases: TGTGCCAGCAGCCAAGGGCTAGCGGCCAACTACGAGCAGTACTTC. Translated: CASSQGLAANYEQYF.

The chain couples TRBV2 to TRBJ2-1, with 8 bases that match TRBD2. Germline V gene sequence: CDR1 SNHLY, CDR2 FYNNEI. The CDR3 consists of 13 residues. Trimming at V came to 8 bases and at J to 8 bases, leaving 8 bases not matched to a gene. For the CDR3, the DNA is TGTGCCAGCCGTCTCGCGGGAGGCCATGAGCAGTTCTTC. Amino acid sequence: CASRLAGGHEQFF.

This clonotype was detected a few times. The rearrangement joins TRBV11-2 to TRBJ2-1, with D perhaps matching TRBD1 or TRBD2 (6 bases each). With 5 bases removed from V and 4 bases from J, the gap between germline ends came to 24 bases. The CDR3 has 18 residues. Germline values: CDR1 SGHAT, CDR2 FQNNGV. The CDR3 here is CASSPLWGARLSYNEQFF. DNA of the CDR3: TGTGCCAGCAGCCCCCTATGGGGGGCGCGGTTAAGTTACAATGAGCAGTTCTTC.

The gene calls are TRBV6-4 and TRBJ2-1, with D possibly being TRBD2 (6 bases). Trimming pared 8 bases from V and 7 bases from J, leaving 15 bases between. This CDR3 has 13 amino acids. CDR1 MRHNA and CDR2 SNTAGT come from the germline V gene. This CDR3 reads CASGGAAGNEQFF. CDR3 nucleotides: TGTGCCAGCGGAGGGGCCGCGGGGAATGAGCAGTTCTTC.

J is TRBJ2-1 and V is TRBV20-1, with TRBD2 identical over 8 bases. Germline V gene lookup returns CDR1 DFQATT and CDR2 SNEGSKA (reference sequence). J lost 4 bases, V lost 1 base, and 9 bases had no gene match. The CDR3 contains 16 residues. DNA for the CDR3: TGCAGTGCTAGAGTCCGGGGGGGAGGAATATACAATGAGCAGTTCTTC. Translation: CSARVRGGGIYNEQFF.